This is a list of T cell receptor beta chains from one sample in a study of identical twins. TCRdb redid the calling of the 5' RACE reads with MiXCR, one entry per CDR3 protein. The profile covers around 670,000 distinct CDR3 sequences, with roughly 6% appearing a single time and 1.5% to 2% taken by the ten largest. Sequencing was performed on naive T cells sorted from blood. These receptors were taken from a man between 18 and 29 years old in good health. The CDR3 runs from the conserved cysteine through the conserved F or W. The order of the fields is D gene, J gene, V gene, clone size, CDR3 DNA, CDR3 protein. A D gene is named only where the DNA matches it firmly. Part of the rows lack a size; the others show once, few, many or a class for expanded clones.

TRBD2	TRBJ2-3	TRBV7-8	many	TGTGCCAGCAGGGGACTAGCGGGAGACCCAGATACGCAGTATTTT	CASRGLAGDPDTQYF
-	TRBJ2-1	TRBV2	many	TGTGCCAGCAAGGACACCCTTAGCGATGAGCAGTTCTTC	CASKDTLSDEQFF
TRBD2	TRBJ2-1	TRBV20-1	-	TGCAGTGCTAGAGATGCTGGGACTAGCGGTAATGAGCAGTTCTTC	CSARDAGTSGNEQFF
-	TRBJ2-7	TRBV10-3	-	TGTGCCATCGGGGTGGGGGGCCCGAGCTCCTACGAGCAGTACTTC	CAIGVGGPSSYEQYF
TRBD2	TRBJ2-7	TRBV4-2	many	TGTGCCAGCAGCCAGGGCACGGGGGGATCTAGCTCCTACGAGCAGTACTTC	CASSQGTGGSSSYEQYF
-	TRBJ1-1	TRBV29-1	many	TGCAGCGGGTCCTGGGGGACTGAAGCTTTCTTT	CSGSWGTEAFF
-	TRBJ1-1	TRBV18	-	TGTGCCAGCTCGCAACCGCTTAAAGTTGAAGCTTTCTTT	CASSQPLKVEAFF
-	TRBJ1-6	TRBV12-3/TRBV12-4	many	TGTGCCAGCAGCGGGAGGCGGCCCAATAATTCACCCCTCCACTTT	CASSGRRPNNSPLHF
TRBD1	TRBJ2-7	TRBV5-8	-	TGTGCCAGCAGCTCACCGGGACAGGGTTTTGGGGAGCAGTACTTC	CASSSPGQGFGEQYF
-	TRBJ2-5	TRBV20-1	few	TGCAGTGCTAGACCGATGACCTCCTGGGAGACCCAGTACTTC	CSARPMTSWETQYF
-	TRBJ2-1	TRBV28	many	TGTGCCAGCAGAACCGCCGGGACCCTCTCCTACAATGAGCAGTTCTTC	CASRTAGTLSYNEQFF
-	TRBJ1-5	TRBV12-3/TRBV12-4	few	TGTGCCAGCAGTTCCGACGGGCTCAATCAGCCCCAGCATTTT	CASSSDGLNQPQHF
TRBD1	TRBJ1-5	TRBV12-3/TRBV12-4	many	TGTGCCAGTCGAGGACAGGATTTTCAGCCCCAGCATTTT	CASRGQDFQPQHF
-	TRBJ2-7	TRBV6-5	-	TGTGCCAGCAGTTATGGGATCGGTTACGAGCAGTACTTC	CASSYGIGYEQYF
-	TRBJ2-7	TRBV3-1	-	TGTGCCAGCAGCCCGCGGCAAGGGGGGACGCGCAGTACCTCCTACGAGCAGTACTTC	CASSPRQGGTRSTSYEQYF
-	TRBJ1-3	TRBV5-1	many	TGCGCCAGCAGCACCGGGAACTCTGGAAACACCATATATTTT	CASSTGNSGNTIYF
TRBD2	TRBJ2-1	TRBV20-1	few	TGCAGTGGCGAGCGGGAGGTGTACAATGAGCAGTTCTTC	CSGEREVYNEQFF
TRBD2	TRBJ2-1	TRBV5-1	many	TGCGCCAGCGGACCCGGCCTGACTAGCGACAATGAGCAGTTCTTC	CASGPGLTSDNEQFF
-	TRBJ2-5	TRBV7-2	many	TGTGCCAGCAGCTTAGGATTGACAGGGTCCCTGGGGGGGACCCAGTACTTC	CASSLGLTGSLGGTQYF
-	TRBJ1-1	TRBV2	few	TGTGCCAGCAGTGACCGCACGCGTGGAGGGGTCGAAGCTTTCTTT	CASSDRTRGGVEAFF
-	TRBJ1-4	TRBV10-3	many	TGTGCCATCAGTGAGTCAGGGACAACTAATGAAAAACTGTTTTTT	CAISESGTTNEKLFF
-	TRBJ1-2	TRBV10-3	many	TGTGCCATCAGCCGCGAGGGGACGTATGGCTACACCTTC	CAISREGTYGYTF
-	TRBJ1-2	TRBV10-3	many	TGTGCCATCAGCGCGGGGCCAAGCGCTAACTATGGCTACACCTTC	CAISAGPSANYGYTF
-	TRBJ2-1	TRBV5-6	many	TGTGCCAGCAGCATGACTCTTGCGGGCTACAATGAGCAGTTCTTC	CASSMTLAGYNEQFF
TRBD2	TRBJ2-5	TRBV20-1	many	TGCAGTGCTAGAGATCAGGGGCTAGCGGGAGGGAGTGGCCAAGAGACCCAGTACTTC	CSARDQGLAGGSGQETQYF
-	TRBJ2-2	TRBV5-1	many	TGCGCCAGCAGCTGGACTATCGCGAACACCGGGGAGCTGTTTTTT	CASSWTIANTGELFF
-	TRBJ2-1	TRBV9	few	TGTGCCAGCAGCCTTCCCGGAGGGGCTAGCGTGTATGAGCAGTTCTTC	CASSLPGGASVYEQFF
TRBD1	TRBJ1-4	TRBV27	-	TGTGCCAGCAGAAAGGGACAGGGTTTAACTAATGAAAAACTGTTTTTT	CASRKGQGLTNEKLFF